One and the same sample provided the 12 T cell receptor beta chains below, sequenced in a study of low-dose radiotherapy and immunotherapy resistance in tumors. Time point defined: before trial treatment. Both TCRalpha and TCRbeta chains were reverse transcribed with V-gene-specific primers. The authors amplified TCRs for about 20 PCR cycles with a constant-region primer and a V-primer adapter. MiXCR was run by TCRdb on the reads, yielding one entry per CDR3 protein. The table lists roughly 39,000 distinct CDR3 sequences, about 28% of them singletons, with roughly 4% in the top ten. Sequenced material: PBMCs, taken before treatment. These receptors all come from a male donor with gallbladder cancer.

Comments on this clonotype: This may come from a read error, since a much larger clone is one base off. J is TRBJ2-1 and V is TRBV7-3; D might be TRBD1 or TRBD2, each matching 6 bases. This CDR3 comprises 15 residues. Germline values: CDR1 SGHTA, CDR2 FQGTGA. Written as DNA, the CDR3 is TGTGCCAGCAGCTTGACGGGGGCAGGGGACAATGAGCAGCTCTTC. Encoded protein: CASSLTGAGDNEQLF.

At least ten counts were recorded for this clonotype. The chain couples TRBV20-1 to TRBJ2-5; 9 positions agree with TRBD2. The trim removed 6 bases at V and 1 base at J, leaving 6 bases unmatched. The CDR3 contains 14 residues. CDR1 and CDR2 (germline): DFQATT, SNEGSKA (reference sequence). CDR3 coding DNA: TGCAGTGCCCAGCGGGGGGATTTCCAAGAGACCCAGTACTTC. This translates into CSAQRGDFQETQYF.

This clonotype was detected only a few times. The rearrangement uses TRBV2 and TRBJ1-2; 8 bases are shared with TRBD1. This CDR3 contains 14 residues. The V gene end was trimmed by 8 bases and the J gene end by 9 bases; junction bases not matched to a gene: 14. Germline CDR1 is SNHLY and CDR2 is FYNNEI. CDR3 in amino acids: CASCSTGGVGSYTF. The CDR3 region has the DNA TGTGCCAGCTGTAGTACAGGGGGAGTCGGTAGCTACACCTTC.

Turning to this clonotype: With only one base between it and a far larger clone, this is likely a read error. The chain joins TRBV5-3 to TRBJ1-1, with TRBD1 identical over 7 bases. TRBV5-3 is reported as an ORF; its role is uncertain. V lost 10 bases, J lost 7 bases, and 10 bases stayed unmatched. This CDR3 is built from 12 residues. The CDR3 is CAGSPRDSEAFF. The CDR3 nucleotides read TGTGCCGGCAGCCCCCGGGACAGTGAAGCTTTCTTT.

This clonotype was counted between two and nine times. The V gene is TRBV27, the J gene TRBJ1-3, with D maybe TRBD1 (6 bases). CDR3 size: 16 residues. CDR1 MNHEY and CDR2 SMNVEV come from the germline V gene (reference sequence). The V end was cut by 4 bases, the J end by 0 bases, with 13 bases between. The CDR3 protein is CASSSGAPISGNTIYF. The CDR3 nucleotides are TGTGCCAGCAGTTCAGGGGCCCCGATCTCTGGAAACACCATATATTTT.

V usage is TRBV4-2 and J usage is TRBJ2-3, with 9 bases fitting TRBD1. The germline CDR1 and CDR2 sequences are LGHNA and YNFKEQ. This CDR3 is built from 15 residues. The ends lost 3 bases at V and 5 bases at J; junction bases unmatched: 6. This CDR3 reads CASSHLQGAGDTQYF. CDR3 nucleotides: TGTGCCAGCAGCCACCTACAGGGGGCCGGAGATACGCAGTATTTT.

This clonotype was seen ten or more times. The chain combines TRBV23-1 with TRBJ2-4, with a tentative D call TRBD2 (6 bases). TRBV23-1 is sorted into the ORF group, with uncertain function. This CDR3 contains 17 residues. V lost 4 bases and J lost 1, with 17 bases in between. The CDR3 here is CASSLFGWGEAKNIQYF. CDR3 DNA: TGCGCCAGCAGTCTTTTTGGTTGGGGGGAGGCCAAAAACATTCAGTACTTC.

As concerns this clonotype: This likely reflects a read error, since a far larger clone is one base away. V usage is TRBV4-2 and J usage is TRBJ2-7; 8 nucleotides agree with TRBD2. The CDR3 runs 17 residues. V shed 4 bases and J 7 bases; nucleotides not matched to a gene: 18. Germline V gene lookup returns CDR1 LGHNA and CDR2 YNFKEQ. The CDR3 DNA reads TGTGCCAGCAGCCCCCTGAATGGCAGGGCGGGGGGCAATGAGCAGTACTTC. Its protein product is CASSPLNGRAGGNEQYF.

The chain uses TRBV28 and TRBJ2-7; 7 nucleotides agree with TRBD2. CDR1 is MDHEN and CDR2 is SYDVKM in the germline V gene. The CDR3 loop spans 15 amino acids. The V and J ends lost 8 bases and 3 bases, in that order; junction bases with no gene match: 13. The DNA of the CDR3 is TGTGCCAGCTGCACATGGGAGTCTAGCGGCTACGAGCAGTACTTC. It is translated as CASCTWESSGYEQYF.

This clonotype occurred many times. V is TRBV19 and J is TRBJ1-5, with no clear D. Germline V gene lookup returns CDR1 LNHDA and CDR2 SQIVND (reference sequence). V shed 3 bases and J shed 4 bases, with 13 bases lying between them. CDR3 length: 15 amino acids. The CDR3 nucleotides are TGTGCCAGTAGTATTACACCCATTCCGAATCAGCCCCAGCATTTT. It encodes CASSITPIPNQPQHF.

This clonotype came up a few times. The chain recombines TRBV2 with TRBJ1-5; 7 nucleotides agree with TRBD1. V gave up 6 bases and J gave up 10 bases; unmatched junction bases: 15. The CDR3 contains 15 residues. The germline V gene has CDR1 SNHLY and CDR2 FYNNEI. CDR3 nucleotides: TGTGCCAGCAGCCCTAACGGACAGGTTGGAGAACCCCAGCATTTT. Residues: CASSPNGQVGEPQHF.

Turning to this clonotype: Its ends do not fully match the called genes, so a read error is possible. The rearrangement links TRBV7-2 to TRBJ2-1, with a possible D match to TRBD2 (6 bases). Germline values: CDR1 SGHTA, CDR2 FQGNSA. The CDR3 consists of 14 residues. The DNA for the CDR3 is TGTGCCAGCAGCCTAACGGCGGGAAACAATGAGCATTTCTTC. Its protein is CASSLTAGNNEHFF. The full variable domain, completed using reference TRBV7-2 and TRBJ2-1, is GAGVSQSPSNKVTEKGKDVELRCDPISGHTALYWYRQSLGQGLEFLIYFQGNSAPDKSGLPSDRFSAERTGGSVSTLTIQRTQQEDSAVYLCASSLTAGNNEHFFGPGTRLTVL.